This T cell receptor (beta chain) was sequenced for a study of T cells in localized non-small cell lung cancer. Study outcomes and limitations: Higher adjacent-lung clonality was associated with shorter survival.

Data came from immunoSEQ multiplex PCR; TCRdb stores just in-frame clones and leaves some out. The data show 100,000 or so clones, approximately 91% seen once. As to this clone: Its antigen is unidentified.

The germline V and J ends were trimmed by 4 bases and 1 base, with 11 bases remaining between them. The germline gives CDR1 SGHRS, CDR2 YFSETQ. The CDR3 has 15 residues. The receptor comes from a woman aged 40-75 years with stage II squamous cell lung carcinoma. The V and J genes are TRBV5-1 and TRBJ2-2; D is perhaps TRBD1 (6 bases). Material: PBMCs, obtained before any cancer treatment. The CDR3 reads CASSTGHRNTGELFF. Here the CDR3 DNA reads TGCGCCAGCAGCACGGGACACCGGAACACCGGGGAGCTGTTTTTT.